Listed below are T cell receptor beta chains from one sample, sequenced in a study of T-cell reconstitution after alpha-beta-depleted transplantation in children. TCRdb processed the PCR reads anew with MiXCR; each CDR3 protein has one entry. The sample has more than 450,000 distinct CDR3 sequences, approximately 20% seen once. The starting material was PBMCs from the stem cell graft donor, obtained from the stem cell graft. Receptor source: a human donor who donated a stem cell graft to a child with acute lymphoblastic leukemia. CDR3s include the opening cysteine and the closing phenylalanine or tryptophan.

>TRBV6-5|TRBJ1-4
CASSYGGGAEKLFF
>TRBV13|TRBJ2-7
CASSETFYGSYEQYF
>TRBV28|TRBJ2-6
CASSTRPGVTGANVLTF
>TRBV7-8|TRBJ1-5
CASSLVRHPRGPQHF
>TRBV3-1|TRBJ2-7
CASSQWSDRVEQYF
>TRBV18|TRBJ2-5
CASSRTGQETQYF
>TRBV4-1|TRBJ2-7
CASSQAWVLPYEQYF
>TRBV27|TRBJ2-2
CASKGISGELFF
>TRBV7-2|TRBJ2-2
CASSPPGLAGGTGELFF
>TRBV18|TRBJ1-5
CASSPTGNLNQPQHF
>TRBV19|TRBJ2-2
CASSIPGQDTGELFF
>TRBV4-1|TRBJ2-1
CASSHGTGLAGNEQFF
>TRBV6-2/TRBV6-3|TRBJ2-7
CATRGTTYEQYF
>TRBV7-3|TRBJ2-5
CASSPDRGETQYF
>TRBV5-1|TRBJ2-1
CASSLGSGDYNEQFF
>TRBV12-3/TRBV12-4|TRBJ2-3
CASSLYGATGFTDTQYF
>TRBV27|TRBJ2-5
CASGLSKAFSRDQETQYF
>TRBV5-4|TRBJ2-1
CASSPTRWGSYNEQFF
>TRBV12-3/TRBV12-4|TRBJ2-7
CASCSRQPYEQYF
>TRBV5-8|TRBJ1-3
CASSYTQVTIYF
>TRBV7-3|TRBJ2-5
CASSLGLLKGETQYF
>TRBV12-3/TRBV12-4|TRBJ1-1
CASSSPAVNTEAFF